Below, 5 T cell receptor beta chains from the same sample are listed, as sequenced in a study of memory CD4+ T cells and cytomegalovirus serostatus. The assay was immunoSEQ multiplex PCR, and TCRdb's table has in-frame clones only and misses some. The repertoire holds 50,000 or so clones, with around 85% as singletons. Single viable CD3+CD4+CD8-CD45RO+ cells were sorted as the memory CD4+ T cells. The sample comprised memory CD4+ T cells from blood. The receptors were sampled from an adult in good health and CMV-seronegative.

This clone is judged medium-sized (0.01 to 0.1%). The chain carries TRBV5-8 and TRBJ2-7; D is unclear. V gave up 2 bases and J gave up 6 bases, with 12 bases separating them. This CDR3 has 13 residues. Germline V gives CDR1 SGHTS, CDR2 YDEGEE. The CDR3 sequence is CASSFPTKAEQYF. CDR3 DNA: TGTGCCAGCAGCTTCCCCACAAAGGCCGAGCAGTACTTC.

The chain joins TRBV5-5 to TRBJ2-3; D call uncertain. Trimming took off 1 base at V and 5 bases at J, with 11 bases between the two ends. The germline gives CDR1 SGHKS, CDR2 YYEKEE (reference sequence). The CDR3 loop spans 14 amino acids. The CDR3 DNA follows: TGTGCCAGCAGCTTGTGGAAGGTCAGAGATACGCAGTATTTT. It encodes CASSLWKVRDTQYF. The complete variable domain, with remaining parts taken from reference TRBV5-5 and TRBJ2-3, reads DAGVTQSPTHLIKTRGQQVTLRCSPISGHKSVSWYQQVLGQGPQFIFQYYEKEERGRGNFPDRFSARQFPNYSSELNVNALLLGDSALYLCASSLWKVRDTQYFGPGTRLTVL.

V is TRBV7-2 and J is TRBJ1-1, with D uncertain. V was trimmed by 1 base and J by 7 bases, leaving 10 bases between them. Germline V lookup: CDR1 SGHTA, CDR2 FQGNSA. The CDR3 is 13 residues long. CDR3 in DNA: TGTGCCAGCAGCTTAGTGGAACAGAGTGAAGCTTTCTTT. Translation: CASSLVEQSEAFF.

The chain links TRBV28 to TRBJ2-5; perhaps TRBD2 as D (6 bases). The CDR3 contains 15 residues. The V end was cut by 8 bases, the J end by 5 bases, with 21 bases between. Germline values: CDR1 MDHEN, CDR2 SYDVKM. CDR3 nucleotides: TGTGCCAGCGGGACGCCGGCGGGGACGCGGGAGACCCAGTACTTC. Encoded protein: CASGTPAGTRETQYF.

This rearrangement joins TRBV11-2 to TRBJ1-1; 9 nucleotides match TRBD1. Germline assignment: CDR1 SGHAT and CDR2 FQNNGV. This CDR3 comprises 14 residues. With 5 bases clipped from V and 7 bases from J, the junction kept 8 bases outside the gene matches. The CDR3 loop is CASSLTTGGLEAFF. The CDR3 coding sequence is TGTGCCAGCAGCCTTACAACAGGGGGCCTTGAAGCTTTCTTT.